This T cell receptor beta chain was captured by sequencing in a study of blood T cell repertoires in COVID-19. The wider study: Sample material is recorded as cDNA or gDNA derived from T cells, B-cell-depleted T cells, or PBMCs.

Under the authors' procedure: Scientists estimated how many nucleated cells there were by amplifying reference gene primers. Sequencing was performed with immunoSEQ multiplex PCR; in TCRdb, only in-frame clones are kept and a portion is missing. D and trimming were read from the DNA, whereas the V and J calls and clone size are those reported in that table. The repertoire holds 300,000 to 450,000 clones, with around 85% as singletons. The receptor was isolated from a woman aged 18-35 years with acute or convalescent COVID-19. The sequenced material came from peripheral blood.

CDR3 nucleotides: TGCGCCAGCAGCTTGCGACTAGCGGGGGGGAACACCGGGGAGCTGTTTTTT. This sequence encodes CASSLRLAGGNTGELFF. The chain combines TRBV5-1 with TRBJ2-2, with 13 bases lining up with TRBD2. From germline, CDR1 is SGHRS and CDR2 YFSETQ. J gave up 1 base and V 1 base, and 1 base lay outside the gene matches. The CDR3 runs 17 residues. The whole variable domain, filled in from reference TRBV5-1 and TRBJ2-2, reads KAGVTQTPRYLIKTRGQQVTLSCSPISGHRSVSWYQQTPGQGLQFLFEYFSETQRNKGNFPGRFSGRQFSNSRSEMNVSTLELGDSALYLCASSLRLAGGNTGELFFGEGSRLTVL.